These T cell receptor beta chains were read from a single sample in a study of shared clonotypes between healthy human individuals. The method was immunoSEQ multiplex PCR; TCRdb's version includes in-frame clones alone and lacks a portion of them. The table lists roughly 2.1 million clones, about 93% of them singletons. Sequenced: naive CD8+ T cells from PBMCs. Receptors originate from a young man in good health. Some clones in this sample may be carry-over from other donors' samples. Both conserved end residues are part of each CDR3. Fields, in order: D gene, J gene, V gene, clone size, CDR3 protein, CDR3 DNA. A D gene is named only where the DNA matches it firmly. For some rows the clone size is stated as once, few or many, or as a class when expanded; others skip it.

d_call: TRBD1; j_call: TRBJ2-7; v_call: TRBV5-1; clone_size: NA; cdr3_aa: CASSSGTGTQWTYEQYF; cdr3_nt: TGCGCCAGCAGTTCCGGGACAGGGACCCAATGGACCTACGAGCAGTACTTC
d_call: NA; j_call: TRBJ2-6; v_call: TRBV5-6; clone_size: once; cdr3_aa: CASSLLIGRLSSGANVLTF; cdr3_nt: TGTGCCAGCAGCTTGCTGATTGGGAGACTCAGCTCTGGGGCCAACGTCCTGACTTTC
d_call: NA; j_call: TRBJ1-3; v_call: TRBV19; clone_size: NA; cdr3_aa: CASSIRETGNTIYF; cdr3_nt: TGTGCCAGTAGTATCCGCGAAACTGGAAACACCATATATTTT
d_call: TRBD1; j_call: TRBJ1-5; v_call: TRBV6-1; clone_size: NA; cdr3_aa: CASSASGTEGNQPQHF; cdr3_nt: TGTGCCAGCAGTGCCTCCGGGACAGAGGGCAATCAGCCCCAGCATTTT
d_call: NA; j_call: TRBJ2-1; v_call: TRBV11-2; clone_size: NA; cdr3_aa: CASSPIGGPKGNEQFF; cdr3_nt: TGTGCCAGCAGCCCCATAGGCGGGCCCAAAGGAAATGAGCAGTTCTTC
d_call: NA; j_call: TRBJ1-2; v_call: TRBV7-9; clone_size: NA; cdr3_aa: CASSLERDLYGYTF; cdr3_nt: TGTGCCAGCAGCTTAGAGCGGGACCTCTATGGCTACACCTTC
d_call: TRBD1; j_call: TRBJ2-7; v_call: TRBV7-6; clone_size: NA; cdr3_aa: CASSSRDSGLEQYF; cdr3_nt: TGTGCCAGCAGCTCCCGGGACAGTGGCCTCGAGCAGTACTTC
d_call: NA; j_call: TRBJ1-4; v_call: TRBV27; clone_size: NA; cdr3_aa: CASSPQVSEKLFF; cdr3_nt: TGTGCCAGCAGTCCCCAGGTATCTGAAAAACTGTTTTTT
d_call: NA; j_call: TRBJ2-5; v_call: TRBV7-9; clone_size: NA; cdr3_aa: CASSSAPGVLEPYQETQYF; cdr3_nt: TGTGCCAGCAGCTCAGCTCCCGGGGTGTTGGAGCCATACCAAGAGACCCAGTACTTC
d_call: NA; j_call: TRBJ2-7; v_call: TRBV14; clone_size: NA; cdr3_aa: CASSVLGTYEQYF; cdr3_nt: TGTGCCAGCAGCGTCTTGGGCACCTACGAGCAGTACTTC